This entry is about one T cell receptor beta chain. Antigen: not known. The data were taken from a study of cytomegalovirus exposure and HLA in healthy donors. Regarding the study as a whole: In a later analysis, several top co-occurrence clusters appeared linked to parvovirus B19, influenza, CMV and Epstein-Barr virus.

With 60 Vbeta and 13 Jbeta primers, the PCR was carried out. Using immunoSEQ multiplex PCR, the repertoire was profiled, and TCRdb retains in-frame clones only, with some absent. The sample yields about 96,000 clones, 65% to 75% seen once. CDR3 size: 16 residues. Trimming took 4 bases from V and 4 from J, leaving 14 bases between them. Per the germline V gene, CDR1 is MNHEY and CDR2 is SVGAGI. What was sequenced was PBMCs. The sequence was collected from a woman in her 70s in good health and CMV-seropositive. The rearrangement uses TRBV6-5 and TRBJ1-6; D gene ambiguous. The CDR3 nucleotides read TGTGCCAGCAGTTCTGTAAACACAGTTTATAATTCACCCCTCCACTTT. Translation gives CASSSVNTVYNSPLHF.